This entry describes one T cell receptor (beta chain). Its antigen is currently unknown. Profiled with immunoSEQ multiplex PCR; TCRdb holds only in-frame clones, not every one. The repertoire holds roughly 65,000 clones, with 80% to 85% as singletons. This sample was included in a study of T cell responses to AZD1222 COVID-19 vaccine. On the study more broadly: The study pooled second doses at about 4 or about 12 weeks. Study results and limitations: The study found vaccine-associated CD4 TCRs spanning spike, dominant at 160-218 and 743-854. Per reports, nearly half of all spike-specific TCRs target regions that are unmutated in variants.

This CDR3 contains 12 residues. Germline V gene lookup returns CDR1 SNHLY and CDR2 FYNNEI. Trimming took 6 bases from V and 0 from J, leaving 6 bases between them. This chain uses TRBV2 with TRBJ2-7, with D unresolved. Sequenced material: peripheral blood, taken on day 0 of AZD1222 vaccination. The clonotype originates from an adult in good health. The CDR3 spells CASSINSYEQYF. DNA for the CDR3: TGTGCCAGCAGCATAAACTCCTACGAGCAGTACTTC.